These 13 T cell receptor beta chains were all obtained from the same sample, sequenced in a study of cytomegalovirus exposure and HLA in healthy donors listed by TCRdb under 2017. The method behind the library was the immunoSEQ multiplex PCR assay. For the multiplex PCR, a mixture combining 60 forward primers for TCR Vbeta segments and 13 reverse primers for TCR Jbeta segments was used. TCRdb holds this immuneACCESS table with in-frame rearrangements only. Some clones are missing; in checked studies, unresolved V genes explain under half, and the rest has no known cause. This sample is represented by about 100,000 clones; roughly 85% of them were singletons. Jointly, the top ten make up 2.5% to 3.5% of the sample. The sequenced material came from PBMCs. The receptors stem from a woman between 40 and 50 years old in good health and CMV-seronegative.

The rearrangement uses TRBV19 and TRBJ2-3, with 7 bases that match TRBD2. CDR3 length equals 14 residues. V was clipped by 6 bases and J by 0 bases; unmatched bases: 3. The V gene's germline CDR1 is LNHDA and CDR2 SQIVND (reference sequence). The CDR3 bases are TGTGCCAGTAGGGGGCGGGGGAGCACAGATACGCAGTATTTT. The encoded protein is CASRGRGSTDTQYF.

The genes are TRBV27 and TRBJ2-1, with TRBD1 as a possible D gene (8 bases). Trimming stripped 5 bases from V and 1 base from J, with 15 bases between. The CDR3 consists of 16 residues. Germline V gene data show CDR1 as MNHEY and CDR2 as SMNVEV (reference sequence). The CDR3 loop reads CASSLYRGGSYNEQFF. CDR3 DNA: TGTGCCAGCAGTCTGTACAGGGGGGGATCCTACAATGAGCAGTTCTTC.

This chain uses TRBV5-1 with TRBJ2-1; TRBD2 matches 11 bases. Looked up from germline, CDR1 is SGHRS and CDR2 is YFSETQ. The CDR3 length is 13 residues. V trimming: 4 bases; J trimming: 9 bases; junction bases outside the gene matches: 3. The CDR3 region is CASSLGLAGEQFF. The DNA for the CDR3 is TGCGCCAGCAGCCTAGGACTAGCGGGTGAGCAGTTCTTC. Looking up the rest from reference TRBV5-1 and TRBJ2-1 gives the full variable domain: KAGVTQTPRYLIKTRGQQVTLSCSPISGHRSVSWYQQTPGQGLQFLFEYFSETQRNKGNFPGRFSGRQFSNSRSEMNVSTLELGDSALYLCASSLGLAGEQFFGPGTRLTVL.

The genes are TRBV7-2 and TRBJ2-5; 8 positions match TRBD1. Germline CDR1 SGHTA, CDR2 FQGNSA. V gave up 0 bases and J gave up 2 bases; unmatched junction bases: 2. The CDR3 is 15 residues long. The DNA of the CDR3 is TGTGCCAGCAGCTTAGCGGGGACAGGACAAGAGACCCAGTACTTC. This gives the protein CASSLAGTGQETQYF.

In its sample, this clone was seen a few times. J is TRBJ1-1 and V is TRBV11-2; tentative D call: TRBD1 (6 bases). Looked up from germline, CDR1 is SGHAT and CDR2 is FQNNGV. V lost 6 bases and J 5 bases, leaving 13 bases between the germline ends. CDR3 length: 13 residues. The CDR3 sequence is CASSRRGLTEAFF. The CDR3 DNA follows: TGTGCCAGCAGTCGGCGGGGGCTGACTGAAGCTTTCTTT.

The genes are TRBV4-3 and TRBJ2-7; D call uncertain. CDR1 and CDR2 from the germline V gene are LGHNA and YSLEER. V was cut by 0 bases and J by 4 bases, with 7 bases left in between. The CDR3 covers 13 residues. The CDR3 nucleotides read TGCGCCAGCAGCCAAGATCGGAGTTACGAGCAGTACTTC. It translates to CASSQDRSYEQYF.

This sequence joins TRBV7-9 and TRBJ2-2; the D gene is possibly TRBD1 (6 bases). The germline V and J ends were trimmed by 3 bases and 4 bases, with 12 bases remaining between them. CDR1 and CDR2 (germline): SEHNR, FQNEAQ (reference sequence). The CDR3 totals 15 residues. The CDR3 DNA sequence: TGTGCCAGCAGCTTCTCCCAGGGGACCACCGGGGAGCTGTTTTTT. This gives the protein CASSFSQGTTGELFF.

The chain carries TRBV19 and TRBJ2-5, with 8 bases identical to TRBD1. The V and J ends lost 7 bases and 3 bases, in that order; junction bases with no gene match: 4. CDR1 and CDR2 (germline): LNHDA, SQIVND (reference sequence). This CDR3 is built from 13 residues. The CDR3 DNA sequence: TGTGCCAGTAAAGGACAGGGAGAAGAGACCCAGTACTTC. Its protein product is CASKGQGEETQYF.

The chain recombines TRBV6-5 with TRBJ2-7; the D gene is possibly TRBD1 (5 bases). The CDR3 is made up of 13 amino acids. Germline V CDR1 and CDR2: MNHEY, SVGAGI. V shed 3 bases and J shed 2 bases, with 8 bases lying between them. CDR3 in amino acids: CASSYSDTYEQYF. In DNA, the CDR3 is TGTGCCAGCAGTTATTCGGACACCTACGAGCAGTACTTC.

The chain has TRBV10-1 and TRBJ1-2; TRBD1 aligns across 7 bases. This CDR3 is built from 13 residues. CDR1 and CDR2 from the germline V gene are WNHNN and SYGVQD (reference sequence). The ends lost 4 bases at V and 4 bases at J; junction bases unmatched: 3. The CDR3 loop reads CASSADRVYGYTF. Written as DNA, the CDR3 is TGCGCCAGCAGTGCCGACAGGGTCTATGGCTACACCTTC.

This clone was found a few times. The chain couples TRBV28 to TRBJ1-5; 9 bases map to TRBD1. The CDR3 loop spans 19 amino acids. Trimming took 2 bases from V and 6 from J; bases not matched to a gene: 17. Germline CDR1 and CDR2: MDHEN and SYDVKM. CDR3: CASSLRLYQGQGMIQPQHF. CDR3 bases: TGTGCCAGCAGTTTACGCCTCTATCAAGGACAGGGGATGATTCAGCCCCAGCATTTT.

Remarks on this clone: This same CDR3 is encoded by further DNA sequences in the sample. This chain uses TRBV15 with TRBJ1-2; D uncertain. V was cut by 0 bases and J by 0 bases, with 5 bases left in between. The CDR3 has 14 residues. Germline loops: CDR1 LNHNV, CDR2 YYDKDF (reference sequence). Here the CDR3 reads CATSRDRANYGYTF. The CDR3 nucleotides read TGTGCCACCAGCAGAGATCGGGCTAACTATGGCTACACCTTC.

The chain recombines TRBV9 with TRBJ2-1, with TRBD2 identical over 7 bases. J was trimmed by 8 bases and V by 6 bases; bases with no gene match: 17. Germline values: CDR1 SGDLS, CDR2 YYNGEE. There are 16 residues in the CDR3. The DNA of the CDR3 is TGTGCCAGCAACCCGGGAGGAAATATCTTTAGCGATGAGCAGTTCTTC. Protein: CASNPGGNIFSDEQFF.